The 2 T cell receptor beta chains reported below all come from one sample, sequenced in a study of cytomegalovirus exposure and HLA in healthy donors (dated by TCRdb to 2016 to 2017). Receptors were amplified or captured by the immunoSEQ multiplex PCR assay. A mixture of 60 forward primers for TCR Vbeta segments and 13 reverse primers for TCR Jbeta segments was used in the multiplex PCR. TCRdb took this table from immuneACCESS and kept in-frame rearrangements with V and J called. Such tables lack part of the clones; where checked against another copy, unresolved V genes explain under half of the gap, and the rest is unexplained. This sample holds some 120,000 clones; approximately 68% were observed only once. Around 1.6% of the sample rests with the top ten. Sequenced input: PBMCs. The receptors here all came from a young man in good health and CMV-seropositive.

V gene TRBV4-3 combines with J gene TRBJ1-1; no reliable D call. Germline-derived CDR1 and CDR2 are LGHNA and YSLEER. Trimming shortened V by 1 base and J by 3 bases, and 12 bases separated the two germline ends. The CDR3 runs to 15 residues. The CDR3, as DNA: TGCGCCAGCAGCCAAGTGTGGGTCGGGGACACTGAAGCTTTCTTT. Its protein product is CASSQVWVGDTEAFF.

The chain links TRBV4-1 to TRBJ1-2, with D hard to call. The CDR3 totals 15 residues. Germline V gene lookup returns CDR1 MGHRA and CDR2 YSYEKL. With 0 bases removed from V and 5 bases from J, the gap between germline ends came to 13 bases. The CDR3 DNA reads TGCGCCAGCAGCCAAGATTGGGGAGTCTTTTATGGCTACACCTTC. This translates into CASSQDWGVFYGYTF.